The 7 T cell receptor beta chains below were found in one sample sequenced in a study of control samples from healthy donors and cancer patients. The data were produced by immunoSEQ multiplex PCR, yet TCRdb's version contains in-frame clones alone and is incomplete. The sample contains about 120,000 clones, more than 70% of which appear only once. The sample was blood. These TCRs come from a man aged 55 to 70 in good health.

The gene calls are TRBV30 and TRBJ1-1; D is uncertain. The CDR3 covers 15 residues. V was trimmed by 3 bases and J by 1 base, leaving 15 bases between them. Germline V gene sequence: CDR1 GTSNPN, CDR2 SVGIG (reference sequence). The CDR3 spells CAWRPSGSPNTEAFF. The CDR3 nucleotides are TGTGCCTGGAGACCCAGCGGCAGTCCGAACACTGAAGCTTTCTTT.

This rearrangement joins TRBV23-1 to TRBJ2-1; 12 nucleotides agree with TRBD2. TRBV23-1 is known as an ORF, though its function is uncertain. This CDR3 is built from 20 residues. V was clipped by 5 bases and J by 0 bases; unmatched bases: 14. The CDR3 sequence: CASSIGFSSGGDSSYNEQFF. The CDR3 DNA is TGCGCCAGCAGTATCGGGTTTTCTAGCGGGGGGGACAGCTCCTACAATGAGCAGTTCTTC.

This chain joins TRBV24-1 and TRBJ1-3; no clear D gene. V lost 8 bases and J 0 bases, leaving 7 bases between the germline ends. The CDR3 has 13 residues. The germline CDR1 and CDR2 sequences are KGHDR and SFDVKD. CDR3 sequence (DNA): TGTGCCACCATGAGTCACTCTGGAAACACCATATATTTT. Protein product: CATMSHSGNTIYF.

The DNA for the CDR3 is TGTGCCAGCAGCGTAGGGAACCCGACGAACACCGGGGAGCTGTTTTTT. This encodes CASSVGNPTNTGELFF. V and J are TRBV9 and TRBJ2-2; D is undetermined. V shed 0 bases and J shed 0 bases, with 9 bases lying between them. Germline values: CDR1 SGDLS, CDR2 YYNGEE. The CDR3 extends over 16 amino acids.

CDR3 sequence (DNA): TGTGCCAGCAGCGTTCGGACGAACACCGGGGAGCTGTTTTTT. Protein product: CASSVRTNTGELFF. The gene calls are TRBV9 and TRBJ2-2; D gene ambiguous. Germline V gene lookup returns CDR1 SGDLS and CDR2 YYNGEE. The CDR3 contains 14 residues. V was clipped by 2 bases and J by 0 bases, with 5 bases between them.

The J gene is TRBJ1-5, the V gene TRBV19; maybe TRBD1 (5 bases). Germline CDR1 LNHDA, CDR2 SQIVND (reference sequence). The V gene lost 7 bases and the J gene lost 1 base, with 14 bases spanning the gap. The CDR3 length is 15 residues. The CDR3 DNA reads TGTGCCAGTATATCTTCGGGGACGAGCAATCAGCCCCAGCATTTT. Residues: CASISSGTSNQPQHF.

The V call is TRBV6-5, the J call TRBJ1-2, with 7 positions matching TRBD1. With V trimmed by 9 bases and J by 8 bases, 12 bases remained unmatched. The CDR3 is 13 amino acids. Germline loops: CDR1 MNHEY, CDR2 SVGAGI. The CDR3 sequence: CASPQGERRGYTF. The CDR3 DNA reads as TGTGCCAGTCCCCAGGGGGAACGTCGCGGCTACACCTTC.